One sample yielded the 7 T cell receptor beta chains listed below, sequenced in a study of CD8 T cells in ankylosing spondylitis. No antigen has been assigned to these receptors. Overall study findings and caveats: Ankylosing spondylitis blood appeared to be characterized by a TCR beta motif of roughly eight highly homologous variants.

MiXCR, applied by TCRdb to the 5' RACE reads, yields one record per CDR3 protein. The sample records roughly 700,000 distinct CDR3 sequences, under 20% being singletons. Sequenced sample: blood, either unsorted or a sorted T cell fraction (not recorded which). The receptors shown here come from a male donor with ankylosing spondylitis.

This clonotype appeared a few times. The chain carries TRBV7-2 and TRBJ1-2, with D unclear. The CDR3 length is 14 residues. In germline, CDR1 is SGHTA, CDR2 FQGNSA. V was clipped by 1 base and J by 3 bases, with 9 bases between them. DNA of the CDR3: TGTGCCAGCAGCTTAGTTTGGGCAGACTATGGCTACACCTTC. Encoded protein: CASSLVWADYGYTF.

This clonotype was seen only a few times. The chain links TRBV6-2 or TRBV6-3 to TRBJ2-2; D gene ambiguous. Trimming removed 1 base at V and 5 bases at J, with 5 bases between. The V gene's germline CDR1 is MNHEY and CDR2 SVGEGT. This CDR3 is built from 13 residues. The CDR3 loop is CASSYWRTGELFF. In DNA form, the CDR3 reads TGTGCCAGCAGTTACTGGCGGACCGGGGAGCTGTTTTTT.

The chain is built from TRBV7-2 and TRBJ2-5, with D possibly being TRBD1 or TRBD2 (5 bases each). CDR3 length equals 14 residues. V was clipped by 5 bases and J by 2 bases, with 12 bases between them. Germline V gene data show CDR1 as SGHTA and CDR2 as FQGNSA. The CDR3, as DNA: TGTGCCAGCAGCGCCCGGGACGGACAAGAGACCCAGTACTTC. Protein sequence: CASSARDGQETQYF.

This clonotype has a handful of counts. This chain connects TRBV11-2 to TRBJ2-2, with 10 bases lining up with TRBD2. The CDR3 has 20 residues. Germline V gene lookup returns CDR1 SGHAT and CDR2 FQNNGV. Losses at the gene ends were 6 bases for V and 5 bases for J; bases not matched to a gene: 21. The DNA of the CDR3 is TGTGCCAGCAGAGGTGGAGCTGGGGCTAGCGGGAGTCTGAGGACCGGGGAGCTGTTTTTT. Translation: CASRGGAGASGSLRTGELFF.

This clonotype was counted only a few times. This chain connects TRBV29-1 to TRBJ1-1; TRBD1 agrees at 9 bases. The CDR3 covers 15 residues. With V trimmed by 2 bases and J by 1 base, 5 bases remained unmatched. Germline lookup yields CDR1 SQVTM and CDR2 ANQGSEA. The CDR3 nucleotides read TGCAGCGTTGAACCCGAGGACAGGGGGAACACTGAAGCTTTCTTT. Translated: CSVEPEDRGNTEAFF.

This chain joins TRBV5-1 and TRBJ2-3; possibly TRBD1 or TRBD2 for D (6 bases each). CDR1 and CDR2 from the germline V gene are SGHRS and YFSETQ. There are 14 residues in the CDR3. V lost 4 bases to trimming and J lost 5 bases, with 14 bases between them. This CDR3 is CASSPRGPGDTQYF. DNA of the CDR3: TGCGCCAGCAGCCCCCGGGGGCCGGGAGATACGCAGTATTTT.

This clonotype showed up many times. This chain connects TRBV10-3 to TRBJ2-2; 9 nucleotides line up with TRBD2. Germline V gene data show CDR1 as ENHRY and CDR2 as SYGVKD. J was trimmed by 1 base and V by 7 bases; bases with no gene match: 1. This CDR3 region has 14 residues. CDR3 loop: CAINSGGNTGELFF. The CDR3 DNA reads TGTGCCATCAATAGCGGGGGGAACACCGGGGAGCTGTTTTTT.